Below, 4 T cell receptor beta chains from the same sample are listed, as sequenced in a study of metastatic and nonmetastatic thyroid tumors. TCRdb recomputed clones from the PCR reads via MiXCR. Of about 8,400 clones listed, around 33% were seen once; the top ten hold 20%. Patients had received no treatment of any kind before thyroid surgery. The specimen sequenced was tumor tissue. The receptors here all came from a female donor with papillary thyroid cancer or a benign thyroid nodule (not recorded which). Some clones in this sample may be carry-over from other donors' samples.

In nucleotides, the CDR3 is TGTGCCACCACCTCCGGGAGAACGGGAGAGCAGTACTTC. Its translation is CATTSGRTGEQYF. The chain couples TRBV19 to TRBJ2-7; D might be TRBD2 (6 bases). With 10 bases removed from V and 7 bases from J, the gap between germline ends came to 20 bases. Per the germline V gene, CDR1 is LNHDA and CDR2 is SQIVND (reference sequence). CDR3 size: 13 residues.

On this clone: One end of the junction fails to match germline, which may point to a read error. In nucleotides, the CDR3 is TGTGCCGGTGGACAGGGGCTGAGAACTGAAGCTTTTTTT. Its translation: CAGGQGLRTEAFF. The chain combines TRBV12-3 or TRBV12-4 with TRBJ1-1, with TRBD1 matching over 9 bases. The CDR3 loop spans 13 amino acids.

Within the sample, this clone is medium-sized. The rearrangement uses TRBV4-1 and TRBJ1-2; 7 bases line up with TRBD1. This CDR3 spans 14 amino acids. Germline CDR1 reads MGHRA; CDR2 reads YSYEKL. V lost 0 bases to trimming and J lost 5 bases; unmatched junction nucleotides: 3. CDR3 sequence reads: CASSQEDRTYGYTF. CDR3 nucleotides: TGCGCCAGCAGCCAAGAGGACAGGACGTATGGCTACACCTTC.

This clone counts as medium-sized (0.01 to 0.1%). For the CDR3, the DNA is TGTGCCAGCAGTGGAGGGAGGCAGTACTTC. Protein product: CASSGGRQYF. The V gene is TRBV6-1, the J gene TRBJ2-7; possibly TRBD2 for D (5 bases). CDR1 is MNHNS and CDR2 is SASEGT in the germline V gene. The length of the CDR3 is 10 residues. V dropped 4 bases and J dropped 9 bases, with 7 bases sitting between them.